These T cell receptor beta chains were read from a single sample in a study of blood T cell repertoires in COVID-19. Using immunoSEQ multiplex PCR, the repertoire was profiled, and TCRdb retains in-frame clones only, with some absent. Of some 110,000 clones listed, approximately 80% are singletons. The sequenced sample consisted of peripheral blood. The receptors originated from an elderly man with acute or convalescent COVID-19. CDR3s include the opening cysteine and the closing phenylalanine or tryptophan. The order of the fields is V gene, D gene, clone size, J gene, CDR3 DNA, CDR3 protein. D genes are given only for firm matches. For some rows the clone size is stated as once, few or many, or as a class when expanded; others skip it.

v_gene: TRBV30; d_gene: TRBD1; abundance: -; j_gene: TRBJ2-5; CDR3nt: TGTGCCTGGAGGCGACAGGGACAAGAGACCCAGTACTTC; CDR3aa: CAWRRQGQETQYF
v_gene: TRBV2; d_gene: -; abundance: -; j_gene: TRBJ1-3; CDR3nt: TGTGCCAGCAGTGAAACACGAAACACCATATATTTT; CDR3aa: CASSETRNTIYF
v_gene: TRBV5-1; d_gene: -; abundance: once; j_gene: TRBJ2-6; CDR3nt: TGCGCCAACAGCTTCAGGGTCTCTGGGGCCAACGTCCTGACTTTC; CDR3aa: CANSFRVSGANVLTF
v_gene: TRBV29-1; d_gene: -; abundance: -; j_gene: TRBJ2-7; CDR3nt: TGCAGCGTTGGGTCTAGCTACGAGCAGTACTTC; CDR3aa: CSVGSSYEQYF
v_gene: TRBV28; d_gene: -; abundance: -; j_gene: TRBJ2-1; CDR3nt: TGTGCCAGCAGTTTCTTCCGCACAGGGAGAGTTGAGCAGTTCTTC; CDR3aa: CASSFFRTGRVEQFF
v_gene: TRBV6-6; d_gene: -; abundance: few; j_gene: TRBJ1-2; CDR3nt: TGTGCCAGCAGCGATGTGGTTACACAGGGCTACACCTTC; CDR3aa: CASSDVVTQGYTF
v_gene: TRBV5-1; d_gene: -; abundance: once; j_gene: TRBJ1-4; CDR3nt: TGCGCCCCCAGCATGGGACCGGGGGCGCGGGGGGAAAAACTGTTTTTT; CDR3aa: CAPSMGPGARGEKLFF
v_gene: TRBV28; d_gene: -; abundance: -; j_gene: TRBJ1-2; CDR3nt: TGTGCCAGCAGTTTGACCTCGGCAGGGGTGATAGCTAACTATGGCTACACCTTC; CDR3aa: CASSLTSAGVIANYGYTF
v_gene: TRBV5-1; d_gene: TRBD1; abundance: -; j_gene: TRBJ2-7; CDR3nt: TGCGCCAGCAGCCAGACAGGGGGCGGCTACGAGCAGTACTTC; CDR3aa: CASSQTGGGYEQYF
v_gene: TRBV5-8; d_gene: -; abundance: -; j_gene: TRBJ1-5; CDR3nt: TGTGCCAGCAGCGCGGGCGTGAATAGCAATCAGCCCCAGCATTTT; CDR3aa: CASSAGVNSNQPQHF
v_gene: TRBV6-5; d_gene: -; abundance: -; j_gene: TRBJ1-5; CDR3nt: TGTGCCAGCAGCCGACAGGTTGATAGCAATCAGCCCCAGCATTTT; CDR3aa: CASSRQVDSNQPQHF
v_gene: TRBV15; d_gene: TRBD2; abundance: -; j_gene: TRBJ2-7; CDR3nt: TGTGCCACCAGCAGAAGCAGTCCTAGCGGCTACGAGCAGTACTTC; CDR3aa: CATSRSSPSGYEQYF
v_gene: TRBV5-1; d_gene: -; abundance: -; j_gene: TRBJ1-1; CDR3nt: TGCGCCAGCAGCTTGGATTCGGCAGGGGCAACTGAAGCTTTCTTT; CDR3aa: CASSLDSAGATEAFF
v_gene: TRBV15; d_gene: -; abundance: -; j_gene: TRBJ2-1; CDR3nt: TGTGCCACCAGCCAGAACAATGAGCAGTTCTTC; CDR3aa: CATSQNNEQFF
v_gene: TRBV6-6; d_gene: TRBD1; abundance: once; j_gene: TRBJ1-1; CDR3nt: TGTGCCAGTCGGGACAGGATGAACACTGAAGCTTTCTTT; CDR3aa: CASRDRMNTEAFF
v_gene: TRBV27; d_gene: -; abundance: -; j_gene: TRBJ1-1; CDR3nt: TGTGCCAGCAGTCCCCTGGCAGGGTACACTGAAGCTTTCTTT; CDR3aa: CASSPLAGYTEAFF
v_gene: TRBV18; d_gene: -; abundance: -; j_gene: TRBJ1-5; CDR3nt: TGTGCCAGCTCACCCGCGGGAGGGTCGCAGCCCCAGCATTTT; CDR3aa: CASSPAGGSQPQHF
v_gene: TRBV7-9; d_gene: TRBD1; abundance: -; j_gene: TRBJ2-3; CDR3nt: TGTGCCAGCAGTCCTCAGGGGGCGGCAGATACGCAGTATTTT; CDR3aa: CASSPQGAADTQYF
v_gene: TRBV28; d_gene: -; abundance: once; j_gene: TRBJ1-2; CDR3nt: TGTGCCAGCAGGCCAGTAGGGACACTCAACTATGGCTACACCTTC; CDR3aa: CASRPVGTLNYGYTF
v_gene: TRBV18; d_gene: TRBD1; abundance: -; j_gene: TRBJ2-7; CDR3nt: TGTGCCAGCTCACCAATGACAGGGCGAGGTGGGGAGCAGTACTTC; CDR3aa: CASSPMTGRGGEQYF
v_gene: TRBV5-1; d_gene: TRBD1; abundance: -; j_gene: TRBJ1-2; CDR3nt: TGCGCCAGCAGCTCGGGACAGGCAGTCTATGGCTACACCTTC; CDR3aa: CASSSGQAVYGYTF
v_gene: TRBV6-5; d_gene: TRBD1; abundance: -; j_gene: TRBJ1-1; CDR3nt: TGTGCCAGCAGTTACAATAAGGGGGCGTGGTCCACTGAAGCTTTCTTT; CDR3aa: CASSYNKGAWSTEAFF
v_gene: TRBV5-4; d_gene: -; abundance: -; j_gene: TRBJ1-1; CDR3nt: TGTGCCAGCAGCTTACCTCAGGGGTCGAACACTGAAGCTTTCTTT; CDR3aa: CASSLPQGSNTEAFF
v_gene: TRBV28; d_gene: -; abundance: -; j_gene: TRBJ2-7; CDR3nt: TGTGCCAGCAGCAAGGGGGGGGCACCCACCTACGAGCAGTACTTC; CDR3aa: CASSKGGAPTYEQYF
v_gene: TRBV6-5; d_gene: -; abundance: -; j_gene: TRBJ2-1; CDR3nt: TGTGCCAGCACCCGAATGAGCTCCTACAATGAGCAGTTCTTC; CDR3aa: CASTRMSSYNEQFF
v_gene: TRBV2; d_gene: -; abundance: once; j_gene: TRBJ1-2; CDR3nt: TGTGCCAGCAGCCCCCGGGGGGCGCAGGCCTATGGCTACACCTTC; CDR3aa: CASSPRGAQAYGYTF
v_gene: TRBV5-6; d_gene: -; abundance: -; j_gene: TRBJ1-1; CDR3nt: TGTGCCAGCAGCTTGGTTACAGGGCCCACTGAAGCTTTCTTT; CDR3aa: CASSLVTGPTEAFF
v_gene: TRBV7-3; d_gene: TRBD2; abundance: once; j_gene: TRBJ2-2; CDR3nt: TGTGCCAGCAGCTTTTTAGCGGGAAACACCGGGGAGCTGTTTTTT; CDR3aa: CASSFLAGNTGELFF
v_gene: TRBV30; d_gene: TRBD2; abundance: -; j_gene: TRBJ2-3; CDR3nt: TGTGCCTGGAGTGTGGGACTAGCGGGAGGGACCACAGATACGCAGTATTTT; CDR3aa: CAWSVGLAGGTTDTQYF
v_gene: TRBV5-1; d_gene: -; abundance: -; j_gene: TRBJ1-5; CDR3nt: TGCGCCAGCAGCCCACAGGGTGGTAGCAATCAGCCCCAGCATTTT; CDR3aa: CASSPQGGSNQPQHF
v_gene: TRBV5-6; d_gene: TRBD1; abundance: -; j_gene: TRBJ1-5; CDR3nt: TGTGCCAGCAGCTTCCGGGACAGGGCTGGTCAGCCCCAGCATTTT; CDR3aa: CASSFRDRAGQPQHF
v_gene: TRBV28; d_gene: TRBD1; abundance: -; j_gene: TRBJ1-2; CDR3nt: TGTGCCAGCAGTTTCAGGGACAGGGACTATGGCTACACCTTC; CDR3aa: CASSFRDRDYGYTF
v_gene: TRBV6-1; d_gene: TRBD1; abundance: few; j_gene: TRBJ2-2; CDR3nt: TGTGCCAGCAGTGAAAGGGGGCGCATCACCGGGGAGCTGTTTTTT; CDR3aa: CASSERGRITGELFF
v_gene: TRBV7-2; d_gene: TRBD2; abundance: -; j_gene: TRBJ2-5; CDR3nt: TGTGCCAGCAGCCCCCGTGAGAGCGGGAGATTTGGGGAGACCCAGTACTTC; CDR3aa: CASSPRESGRFGETQYF
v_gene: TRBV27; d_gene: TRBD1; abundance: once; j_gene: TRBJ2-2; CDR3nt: TGTGCCAGCAGTAGACGGGACAGGGGGTTGGACACCGGGGAGCTGTTTTTT; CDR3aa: CASSRRDRGLDTGELFF
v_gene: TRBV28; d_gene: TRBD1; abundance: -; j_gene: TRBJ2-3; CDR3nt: TGTGCCAGCATTGACAGGGTTAGCACAGATACGCAGTATTTT; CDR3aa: CASIDRVSTDTQYF
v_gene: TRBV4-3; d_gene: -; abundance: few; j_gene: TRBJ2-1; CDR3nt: TGCGCCAGCAGCCCGTCCTCTAGTTCTATTTACTCCTACAATGAGCAGTTCTTC; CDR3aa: CASSPSSSSIYSYNEQFF
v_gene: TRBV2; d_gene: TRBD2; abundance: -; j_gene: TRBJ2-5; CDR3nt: TGTGCCAGCAGTGAAAGGCTAGCGGGAGAGACCCAGTACTTC; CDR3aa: CASSERLAGETQYF
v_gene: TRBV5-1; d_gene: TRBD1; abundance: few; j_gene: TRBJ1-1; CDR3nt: TGCGCCAGCAGGACTTGGGCAGGGGGCGAGATAGTCACTGAAGCTTTCTTT; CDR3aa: CASRTWAGGEIVTEAFF
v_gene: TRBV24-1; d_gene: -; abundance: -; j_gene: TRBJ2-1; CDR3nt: TGTGCCACCAGTGATGGAGGGACGGCTTACAATGAGCAGTTCTTC; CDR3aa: CATSDGGTAYNEQFF
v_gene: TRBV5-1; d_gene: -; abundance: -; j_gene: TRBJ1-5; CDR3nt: TGCGCCAGCAGCTTGGACAGTGGCAATCAGCCCCAGCATTTT; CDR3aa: CASSLDSGNQPQHF
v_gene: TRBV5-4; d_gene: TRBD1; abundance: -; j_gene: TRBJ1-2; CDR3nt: TGTGCCAGCAGCTTGCGACAGGGGGACTATGGCTACACCTTC; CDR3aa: CASSLRQGDYGYTF
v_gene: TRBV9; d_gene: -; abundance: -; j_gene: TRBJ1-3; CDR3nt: TGTGCCAGCAGCGTAGCTGGGGGAGGCAGCTCTGGAAACACCATATATTTT; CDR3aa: CASSVAGGGSSGNTIYF
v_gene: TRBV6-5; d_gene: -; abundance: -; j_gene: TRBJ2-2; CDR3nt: TGTGCCAGCTGGGACACCAACACCGGGGAGCTGTTTTTT; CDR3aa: CASWDTNTGELFF
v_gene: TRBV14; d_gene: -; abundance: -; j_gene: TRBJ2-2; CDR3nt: TGTGCCAGCAGCCAAGACTTGCAGGGCGCGAACACCGGGGAGCTGTTTTTT; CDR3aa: CASSQDLQGANTGELFF
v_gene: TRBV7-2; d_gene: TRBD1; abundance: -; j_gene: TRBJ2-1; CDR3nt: TGTGCCAGCAGCATTACAGGGGTGATGAGCAATGAGCAGTTCTTC; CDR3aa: CASSITGVMSNEQFF
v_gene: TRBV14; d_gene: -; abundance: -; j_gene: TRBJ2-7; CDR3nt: TGTGCCAGCAGCAAGAAGAGCAGCGACAGTGAAGCCTACGAGCAGTACTTC; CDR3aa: CASSKKSSDSEAYEQYF
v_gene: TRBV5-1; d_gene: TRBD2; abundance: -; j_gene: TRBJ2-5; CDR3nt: TGCGCCAGCAGCTTGATGAGCGGGAGTCAAGAGACCCAGTACTTC; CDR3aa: CASSLMSGSQETQYF
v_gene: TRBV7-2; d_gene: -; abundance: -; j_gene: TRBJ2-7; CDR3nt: TGTGCCAGCAGCTTCAACAGGGGACTGAACGAGCAGTACTTC; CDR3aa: CASSFNRGLNEQYF
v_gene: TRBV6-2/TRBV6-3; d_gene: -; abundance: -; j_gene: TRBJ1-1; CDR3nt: TGTGCCAGCAGCAAGACATTGAACACTGAAGCTTTCTTT; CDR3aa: CASSKTLNTEAFF
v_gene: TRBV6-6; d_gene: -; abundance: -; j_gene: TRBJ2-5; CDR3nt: TGTGCCAGCAGTTACGGGGGCGTAGCCGGCCAAGAGACCCAGTACTTC; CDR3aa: CASSYGGVAGQETQYF
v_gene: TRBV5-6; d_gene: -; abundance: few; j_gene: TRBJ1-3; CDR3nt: TGTGCCAGCAGCTTGGGTCCCGGGAGCCTCTCTGGAAACACCATATATTTT; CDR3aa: CASSLGPGSLSGNTIYF
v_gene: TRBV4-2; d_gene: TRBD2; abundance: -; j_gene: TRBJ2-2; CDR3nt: TGTGCCAGCAGCCTGGAGAGCGGGAGTACTACCGGGGAGCTGTTTTTT; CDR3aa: CASSLESGSTTGELFF
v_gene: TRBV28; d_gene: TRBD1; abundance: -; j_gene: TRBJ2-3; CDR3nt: TGTGCCAGCAGATCCCAGGGGGCTGGGACAGATACGCAGTATTTT; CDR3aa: CASRSQGAGTDTQYF